These T cell receptor beta chains were read from a single sample in a study of T cells in localized non-small cell lung cancer. Sequencing was performed with immunoSEQ multiplex PCR; in TCRdb, only in-frame clones are kept and a portion is missing. The sample comprises 50,000 to 65,000 clones, around 80% of which are singletons, and 3.5% to 5.5% rests with the top ten. Sequenced here: PBMCs, sampled before any cancer treatment. Receptors were obtained from a woman aged 35 to 69 with stage II lung adenocarcinoma. Each CDR3 is given with its conserved first and last residue. Fields, in order: clone size, D gene, V gene, CDR3 length, J gene, CDR3 protein, CDR3 DNA. D genes are given only for firm matches. Clone size appears in some rows only: once, few, many, or a class for an expanded clone.

.	.	TRBV19	16	TRBJ1-2	CASSTAHGRANYGYTF	TGTGCCAGTAGTACTGCCCACGGGAGAGCAAACTATGGCTACACCTTC
once	.	TRBV7-3	15	TRBJ2-2	CASSPGHTNTGELFF	TGTGCCAGCAGCCCGGGACACACGAACACCGGGGAGCTGTTTTTT
.	TRBD1	TRBV15	16	TRBJ1-4	CATSRARQGAREKLFF	TGTGCCACCAGCAGAGCGAGACAGGGGGCAAGGGAAAAACTGTTTTTT
.	TRBD1	TRBV9	16	TRBJ2-5	CASSVVGTDREETQYF	TGTGCCAGCAGCGTAGTTGGAACGGACAGGGAGGAGACCCAGTACTTC
.	.	TRBV7-7	13	TRBJ2-1	CASSLGTYNEQFF	TGTGCTAGCAGCTTAGGGACTTACAATGAGCAGTTCTTC
.	.	TRBV7-7	13	TRBJ2-7	CASSTGTYHEQYF	TGTGCTAGCAGCACCGGGACTTACCACGAGCAGTACTTC
.	TRBD1	TRBV7-6	15	TRBJ2-5	CASSLGWDRQETQYF	TGTGCCAGCAGCTTAGGGTGGGACAGACAAGAGACCCAGTACTTC
.	.	TRBV5-8	17	TRBJ1-5	CASSPGQKAYGNQPQHF	TGTGCCAGCAGCCCTGGACAGAAAGCTTATGGCAATCAGCCCCAGCATTTT
few	.	TRBV27	15	TRBJ1-3	CASSVQGKAGNTIYF	TGTGCCAGCAGTGTGCAGGGGAAGGCTGGAAACACCATATATTTT
.	.	TRBV6-5	13	TRBJ2-3	CASSFTGTDTQYF	TGTGCCAGCAGCTTTACTGGCACAGATACGCAGTATTTT
.	.	TRBV7-3	18	TRBJ2-5	CASSLCRGARKYKETQYF	TGTGCCAGCAGCTTATGTCGGGGGGCAAGAAAATACAAAGAGACCCAGTACTTC
.	.	TRBV27	11	TRBJ2-5	CASSLGKTQYF	TGTGCCAGCAGTTTGGGGAAGACCCAGTACTTC
.	TRBD2	TRBV28	17	TRBJ2-4	CASSLWSGGSSGNIQYF	TGTGCCAGCAGTTTATGGAGCGGGGGCTCCTCGGGAAACATTCAGTACTTC
once	.	TRBV4-2	18	TRBJ1-1	CASSQDWQDGPMNTEAFF	TGTGCCAGCAGCCAAGATTGGCAGGACGGGCCCATGAACACTGAAGCTTTCTTT
once	TRBD1	TRBV7-9	14	TRBJ1-6	CASSPGQGNSPLHF	TGTGCCAGCAGCCCAGGACAGGGGAATTCACCCCTCCACTTT
once	TRBD2	TRBV28	14	TRBJ2-3	CASGSGASTDTQYF	TGTGCCAGCGGCAGCGGGGCGAGCACAGATACGCAGTATTTT
once	.	TRBV7-9	16	TRBJ2-1	CASSLPGSLLNNEQFF	TGTGCCAGCAGCCTACCAGGATCCCTCCTGAACAATGAGCAGTTCTTC
.	TRBD1	TRBV30	16	TRBJ1-2	CAYPGTGKSLNYGYTF	TGTGCCTACCCCGGGACAGGGAAGTCTTTGAACTATGGCTACACCTTC
.	TRBD1	TRBV30	13	TRBJ2-3	CAYRDRSTDTQYF	TGTGCCTACCGGGACAGGAGCACAGATACGCAGTATTTT
.	.	TRBV2	12	TRBJ2-7	CASETLAHEQYF	TGTGCCAGCGAGACTCTCGCCCACGAGCAGTACTTC
.	.	TRBV5-1	14	TRBJ1-2	CASSLEEAPYGYTF	TGCGCCAGCAGCCTTGAGGAGGCCCCCTATGGCTACACCTTC
once	TRBD1	TRBV4-2	17	TRBJ2-7	CASSHLSLTGSSYEQYF	TGTGCCAGCAGCCACCTGTCCCTGACAGGGTCCTCCTACGAGCAGTACTTC
.	TRBD1	TRBV6-5	15	TRBJ1-1	CASSSGRPGQGEAFF	TGTGCCAGCAGTTCGGGACGCCCGGGACAGGGGGAAGCTTTCTTT
medium-sized	.	TRBV29-1	13	TRBJ1-2	CSVLPGGHYGYTF	TGCAGCGTTCTCCCGGGGGGCCACTATGGCTACACCTTC
.	TRBD1	TRBV19	17	TRBJ1-1	CASSIGVKGQGNTEAFF	TGTGCCAGTAGTATAGGGGTTAAAGGACAGGGGAACACTGAAGCTTTCTTT
.	.	TRBV9	12	TRBJ2-5	CASSAESETQYF	TGTGCCAGCAGTGCCGAGTCAGAGACCCAGTACTTC